What follows describes a single T cell receptor beta chain. Its antigen is still unknown. This sample was included in a study of cytomegalovirus exposure and HLA in healthy donors. Notes on the study in general: As a later analysis showed, a missense DCLRE1C variant was linked to trimming of TCR beta V- and J-genes.

V dropped 5 bases and J dropped 0 bases, with 13 bases sitting between them. The germline CDR1 and CDR2 sequences are SGHTA and FQGTGA. The CDR3 extends over 15 amino acids. Both 60 Vbeta primers and 13 Jbeta primers went into the PCR. Clones were read by immunoSEQ multiplex PCR, and TCRdb kept only the in-frame ones, dropping some. The sample contains 150,000 to 200,000 clones, more than 70% of which appear only once. This TCR derives from a woman between 40 and 50 years old in good health and CMV-seropositive. The chain employs TRBV7-3 and TRBJ1-1; D call uncertain. The sample consisted of PBMCs. The DNA for the CDR3 is TGTGCCAGCAGCGCCTCCCCGGGTATGAACACTGAAGCTTTCTTT. Residues: CASSASPGMNTEAFF.